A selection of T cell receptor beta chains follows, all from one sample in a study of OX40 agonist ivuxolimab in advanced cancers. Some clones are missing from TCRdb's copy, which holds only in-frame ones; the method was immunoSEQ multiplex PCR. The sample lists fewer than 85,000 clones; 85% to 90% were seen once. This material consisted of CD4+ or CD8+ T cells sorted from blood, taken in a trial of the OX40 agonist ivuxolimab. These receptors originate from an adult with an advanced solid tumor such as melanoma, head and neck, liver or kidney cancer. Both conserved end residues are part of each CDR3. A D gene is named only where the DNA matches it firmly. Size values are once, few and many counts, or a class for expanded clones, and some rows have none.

DNA: TGTGCCAGTAGTATTCGGTGGGGCACCCACAATGAGCAGTTCTTC
CDR3: CASSIRWGTHNEQFF
J: TRBJ2-1
D: .
size: .
V: TRBV19

DNA: TGTGCCAGTAGTAGGGACAGGGGGCAGGCCACCTTC
CDR3: CASSRDRGQATF
J: TRBJ1-2
D: TRBD1
size: .
V: TRBV19

DNA: TGTGCCAGCGCCGAGGGCAGGGGGGATTACGAGCAGTACTTC
CDR3: CASAEGRGDYEQYF
J: TRBJ2-7
D: .
size: .
V: TRBV2

DNA: TGTGCCACCAGCTCTCCCGGCAATCAGCCCCAGCATTTT
CDR3: CATSSPGNQPQHF
J: TRBJ1-5
D: .
size: .
V: TRBV15

DNA: TGCGCCAGCAGGGTGAGGGATTCCTACGAGCAGTACTTC
CDR3: CASRVRDSYEQYF
J: TRBJ2-7
D: .
size: .
V: TRBV25-1

DNA: TGTGCTAGTGGTAACCCGAACACCGGGGAGCTGTTTTTT
CDR3: CASGNPNTGELFF
J: TRBJ2-2
D: .
size: .
V: TRBV12-5

DNA: TGCAGCGTTGAAGATAACTATGGCTACACCTTC
CDR3: CSVEDNYGYTF
J: TRBJ1-2
D: .
size: .
V: TRBV29-1

DNA: TGTGCCAGCAGCTCCGGACAGGGAGTATACGAGCAGTACTTC
CDR3: CASSSGQGVYEQYF
J: TRBJ2-7
D: TRBD1
size: .
V: TRBV11-3

DNA: TGTGCCAGCAGTTGGTCCTACGAGCAGTACTTC
CDR3: CASSWSYEQYF
J: TRBJ2-7
D: .
size: once
V: TRBV6-1

DNA: TGTGCCTGGAATCAGGGGACCGGTGGAGCTTTCTTT
CDR3: CAWNQGTGGAFF
J: TRBJ1-1
D: .
size: few
V: TRBV30

DNA: TGTGCCAGCAGCTGGGGGGGGCCTAACACAGATACGCAGTATTTT
CDR3: CASSWGGPNTDTQYF
J: TRBJ2-3
D: .
size: .
V: TRBV5-4

DNA: TGTGCCAGCAGTGAAGCTCTAGCTCAAGAGACCCAGTACTTC
CDR3: CASSEALAQETQYF
J: TRBJ2-5
D: .
size: .
V: TRBV2

DNA: TGTGCCAGCAGTTTATGGGGGTTGAATCAGCCCCAGCATTTT
CDR3: CASSLWGLNQPQHF
J: TRBJ1-5
D: .
size: once
V: TRBV28

DNA: TGTGCCAGCAGCTTAGCGCAGGCTAGCGGAGCCAAAAACATTCAGTACTTC
CDR3: CASSLAQASGAKNIQYF
J: TRBJ2-4
D: TRBD2
size: .
V: TRBV7-9

DNA: TGTGCCAGCAGCTTGGTGTCAACCTATAATTCACCCCTCCACTTT
CDR3: CASSLVSTYNSPLHF
J: TRBJ1-6
D: .
size: few
V: TRBV7-9

DNA: TGTGCCAGCAGTTTGGGGCAGTTCTACGAGCAGTACTTC
CDR3: CASSLGQFYEQYF
J: TRBJ2-7
D: .
size: .
V: TRBV27

DNA: TGTGCCAGCAGCACACAGGGGGAAGGGTCCTATGAGCAGTACTTC
CDR3: CASSTQGEGSYEQYF
J: TRBJ2-7
D: TRBD1
size: .
V: TRBV7-3

DNA: TGCGCCAGCAGCTTAGGGGGTTACAATGAGCAGTTCTTC
CDR3: CASSLGGYNEQFF
J: TRBJ2-1
D: .
size: .
V: TRBV5-1

DNA: TGTGCCAGCAGCTTTACTAGCGGGGGGGCGAAGACCCAGTACTTC
CDR3: CASSFTSGGAKTQYF
J: TRBJ2-5
D: TRBD2
size: .
V: TRBV2

DNA: TGTGCCAGCTCACCACGGGCGAGCTCCTATAATTCACCCCTCCACTTT
CDR3: CASSPRASSYNSPLHF
J: TRBJ1-6
D: .
size: .
V: TRBV18

DNA: TGCAGCGTTGTTAACTGGGGACAGTTCACAGATACGCAGTATTTT
CDR3: CSVVNWGQFTDTQYF
J: TRBJ2-3
D: TRBD1
size: .
V: TRBV29-1

DNA: TGTGCCACCAGCAGAGCCTGGGGCGGTGAGCAGTTCTTC
CDR3: CATSRAWGGEQFF
J: TRBJ2-1
D: .
size: .
V: TRBV15

DNA: TGTGCCACCAGCAGAGATCCCCCTGCGACTAGCGGGAGGATAGATACGCAGTATTTT
CDR3: CATSRDPPATSGRIDTQYF
J: TRBJ2-3
D: TRBD2
size: .
V: TRBV15

DNA: TGTGCCAGCAGCGTAGGAACGGGAGGGCCATCGGATACGCAGTATTTT
CDR3: CASSVGTGGPSDTQYF
J: TRBJ2-3
D: TRBD2
size: .
V: TRBV9

DNA: TGTGCCAGCAGTTCTCTTTCAGACAGTCCTTTTTATGGCTACACCTTC
CDR3: CASSSLSDSPFYGYTF
J: TRBJ1-2
D: .
size: .
V: TRBV27

DNA: TGTGCCACCAGCATGTTCCCACCCAATGAGCAGTTCTTC
CDR3: CATSMFPPNEQFF
J: TRBJ2-1
D: .
size: .
V: TRBV15

DNA: TGTGCCAGCAGCTTCTCTCAGGGGGCGCAGGGAAAACTGTTTTTT
CDR3: CASSFSQGAQGKLFF
J: TRBJ1-4
D: TRBD1
size: .
V: TRBV25-1

DNA: TGCGCCAGCAGGGGAGCGGGAGGGTACAATGAGCAGTTCTTC
CDR3: CASRGAGGYNEQFF
J: TRBJ2-1
D: TRBD2
size: .
V: TRBV5-1

DNA: TGTGCCAGCAGTACGGACAGGGAGGCGGAGACCCAGTACTTC
CDR3: CASSTDREAETQYF
J: TRBJ2-5
D: TRBD1
size: .
V: TRBV5-6

DNA: TGTGCCAGCAGCCCCCCAGGGATAAAAAACATTCAGTACTTC
CDR3: CASSPPGIKNIQYF
J: TRBJ2-4
D: .
size: .
V: TRBV11-1

DNA: TGTGCCAGCTCACCAAGTTCCAGTAGGTACGAGCAGTACTTC
CDR3: CASSPSSSRYEQYF
J: TRBJ2-7
D: .
size: .
V: TRBV18

DNA: TGTGCCTGGAGTGTGCTCACGGGGACCTCACCCCTCCACTTT
CDR3: CAWSVLTGTSPLHF
J: TRBJ1-6
D: .
size: once
V: TRBV30

DNA: TGTGCCAGCAGCCTTGGGATCGGGGCCAACGTCCTGACTTTC
CDR3: CASSLGIGANVLTF
J: TRBJ2-6
D: .
size: few
V: TRBV9

DNA: TGTGCCAGCAGCCAAGATGGGGACAGGGCTGGAAACACCATATATTTT
CDR3: CASSQDGDRAGNTIYF
J: TRBJ1-3
D: TRBD1
size: .
V: TRBV14

DNA: TGTGCCAGCAGCTTCGAAGGGTACACTGAAGCTTTCTTT
CDR3: CASSFEGYTEAFF
J: TRBJ1-1
D: .
size: .
V: TRBV11-2

DNA: TGTGCCAGCAGAGTTGGAGCTAACTATGGCTACACCTTC
CDR3: CASRVGANYGYTF
J: TRBJ1-2
D: .
size: few
V: TRBV6-5

DNA: TGTGCCAGCAGCCAAAGGCTTTCCTACGAGCAGTACTTC
CDR3: CASSQRLSYEQYF
J: TRBJ2-7
D: .
size: .
V: TRBV7-2

DNA: TGTGCCAGCTCACCTGGTCTGGGGGCAGAGACCCAGTACTTC
CDR3: CASSPGLGAETQYF
J: TRBJ2-5
D: .
size: .
V: TRBV18

DNA: TGTGCCAGATCGACAGGGGGCGACTATGGCTACACCTTC
CDR3: CARSTGGDYGYTF
J: TRBJ1-2
D: TRBD1
size: .
V: TRBV25-1

DNA: TGTGCCAGCTCACCCGTCGGGACAGTCAATCAGCCCCAGCATTTT
CDR3: CASSPVGTVNQPQHF
J: TRBJ1-5
D: TRBD1
size: .
V: TRBV18

DNA: TGTGCCAGCAACGTTGACCCGCGTTTCACCTTC
CDR3: CASNVDPRFTF
J: TRBJ1-2
D: .
size: .
V: TRBV7-9

DNA: TGTGCCAGCAGCGAAGCCGGAGGGATGGACCCTTATGGCTACACCTTC
CDR3: CASSEAGGMDPYGYTF
J: TRBJ1-2
D: .
size: .
V: TRBV6-4

DNA: TGTGCCAGCAGCTTAAGGGCTAGCGGATCGCGGGCCGGGGAGCTGTTTTTT
CDR3: CASSLRASGSRAGELFF
J: TRBJ2-2
D: TRBD2
size: .
V: TRBV7-3

DNA: TGTGCCAGCAGCCTAATGGATGGCAACTACGAGCAGTACTTC
CDR3: CASSLMDGNYEQYF
J: TRBJ2-7
D: .
size: once
V: TRBV7-6

DNA: TGTGCCAGCAGTTTACAGGGGGGAGGGTATGGCTACACCTTC
CDR3: CASSLQGGGYGYTF
J: TRBJ1-2
D: TRBD1
size: .
V: TRBV27

DNA: TGTGCCAGTAGTATTTCCCTAGCGGGGGGGCACAATGAGCAGTTCTTC
CDR3: CASSISLAGGHNEQFF
J: TRBJ2-1
D: TRBD2
size: .
V: TRBV19

DNA: TGCGCCAGCAGCTCAAGGGCGGGCAGCCTCTCCACTGAAGCTTTCTTT
CDR3: CASSSRAGSLSTEAFF
J: TRBJ1-1
D: .
size: .
V: TRBV5-1

DNA: TGCAGCGTTTCCGTAGGACCCGGGGGCACTGAAGCTTTCTTT
CDR3: CSVSVGPGGTEAFF
J: TRBJ1-1
D: .
size: .
V: TRBV29-1

DNA: TGTGCCAGCTCACCCTACCTCAACAGGGAATACGGCGAGCAGTACTTC
CDR3: CASSPYLNREYGEQYF
J: TRBJ2-7
D: .
size: .
V: TRBV18

DNA: TGTGCCAGCAGCTTCGGCCCAGCCATATATTTT
CDR3: CASSFGPAIYF
J: TRBJ1-3
D: .
size: .
V: TRBV7-2